The next 24 T cell receptor beta chains were all read from a single sample in a study of cytomegalovirus exposure and HLA in healthy donors. The PCR was carried out with 60 Vbeta primers and 13 Jbeta primers. The assay was immunoSEQ multiplex PCR, and TCRdb's table has in-frame clones only and misses some. The data show 150,000 to 200,000 clones, 82% seen once. The sequencing sample was made of PBMCs. All receptors derive from a boy between 2 and 10 years old in good health and CMV-seronegative.

This chain uses TRBV5-6 with TRBJ2-3; 8 bases are a match to TRBD1. J gave up 4 bases and V 6 bases, and 1 base lay outside the gene matches. The CDR3 runs to 12 residues. The germline CDR1 and CDR2 sequences are SGHDT and YYEEEE. CDR3 region: CASTDRADTQYF. The CDR3 coding sequence is TGTGCCAGCACGGACAGGGCAGATACGCAGTATTTT.

The CDR3 DNA sequence: TGTGCCATCAGTGAGGATCGAGAGGCGCAGTATTTT. This gives the protein CAISEDREAQYF. The rearrangement joins TRBV10-3 to TRBJ2-3; D gene unclear. This CDR3 has 12 amino acids. Trimming left V 2 bases short and J 10 bases short, with 10 bases between. Germline assignment: CDR1 ENHRY and CDR2 SYGVKD.

The CDR3 bases are TGTGCCAGCAGCTTGACAGTCAGAGAGACCCAGTACTTC. This sequence encodes CASSLTVRETQYF. The V call is TRBV5-6, the J call TRBJ2-5, with D hard to call. Trimming pared 1 base from V and 4 bases from J, leaving 8 bases between. Germline V lookup: CDR1 SGHDT, CDR2 YYEEEE. CDR3 length equals 13 residues. The whole variable domain, filled in from reference TRBV5-6 and TRBJ2-5, reads DAGVTQSPTHLIKTRGQQVTLRCSPKSGHDTVSWYQQALGQGPQFIFQYYEEEERQRGNFPDRFSGHQFPNYSSELNVNALLLGDSALYLCASSLTVRETQYFGPGTRLLVL.

As for this clone: The same CDR3 arises from other DNA sequences in this sample as well. The rearrangement uses TRBV5-1 and TRBJ1-2, with TRBD1 identical over 8 bases. V lost 4 bases and J lost 0; bases outside the gene matches: 2. There are 14 residues in the CDR3. Germline V gene lookup returns CDR1 SGHRS and CDR2 YFSETQ. The CDR3 reads CASSPGQANYGYTF. For the CDR3, the DNA is TGCGCCAGCAGCCCGGGACAGGCTAACTATGGCTACACCTTC.

The chain carries TRBV7-2 and TRBJ2-7; D is unclear. This CDR3 is 13 amino acids long. Per the germline V gene, CDR1 is SGHTA and CDR2 is FQGNSA. Trimming removed 0 bases at V and 2 bases at J, with 5 bases between. CDR3 residues: CASSLAVTYEQYF. The CDR3 DNA reads TGTGCCAGCAGCTTAGCTGTCACCTACGAGCAGTACTTC. The whole variable domain, remainder taken from reference TRBV7-2 and TRBJ2-7, is GAGVSQSPSNKVTEKGKDVELRCDPISGHTALYWYRQSLGQGLEFLIYFQGNSAPDKSGLPSDRFSAERTGGSVSTLTIQRTQQEDSAVYLCASSLAVTYEQYFGPGTRLTVT.

The chain uses TRBV13 and TRBJ2-5, with TRBD2 matching over 9 bases. The CDR3 covers 16 residues. CDR1 is PRHDT and CDR2 is FYEKMQ in the germline V gene (reference sequence). V shed 5 bases, J shed 1 base, and the junction held 8 bases outside the gene matches. Here the CDR3 reads CASSPTLAGIQETQYF. DNA of the CDR3: TGTGCCAGCAGCCCAACCCTAGCGGGGATCCAAGAGACCCAGTACTTC.

This chain links TRBV27 with TRBJ1-2; 7 positions agree with TRBD1. The V gene end was trimmed by 5 bases and the J gene end by 7 bases; junction bases not matched to a gene: 7. The germline V gene has CDR1 MNHEY and CDR2 SMNVEV (reference sequence). This CDR3 is built from 13 residues. In DNA, the CDR3 is TGTGCCAGCAGTCGCGGGACAGAGAGTGGCTACACCTTC. This sequence encodes CASSRGTESGYTF.

The chain links TRBV5-1 to TRBJ2-3; 13 nucleotides align to TRBD2. The germline V gene encodes CDR1 SGHRS and CDR2 YFSETQ. This CDR3 contains 14 residues. With 3 bases clipped from V and 6 bases from J, the junction kept 1 base outside the gene matches. The CDR3 region has the DNA TGCGCCAGCAGCTCGGGACTAGCGGGGGATACGCAGTATTTT. Protein: CASSSGLAGDTQYF.

The V gene is TRBV18, the J gene TRBJ1-6, with no clear D. CDR1 is KGHSH, CDR2 LQKENI, per germline. Trimming took 3 bases from V and 8 from J, leaving 11 bases between them. This CDR3 is built from 14 residues. CDR3: CASSPRETDSPLHF. CDR3 coding DNA: TGTGCCAGCTCACCGCGGGAGACGGATTCACCCCTCCACTTT.

This rearrangement joins TRBV10-2 to TRBJ2-1; TRBD1 matches 8 bases. CDR1 is WSHSY, CDR2 SAAADI, per germline. This CDR3 spans 15 amino acids. Trimming removed 6 bases from V and 3 bases from J; junction bases left unmatched: 7. This CDR3 reads CASRDRQGYYNEQFF. The DNA of the CDR3 is TGCGCCAGCAGAGACCGACAGGGGTACTACAATGAGCAGTTCTTC.

The genes are TRBV7-9 and TRBJ2-7; 12 bases map to TRBD1. The CDR3 extends over 15 amino acids. V gave up 3 bases and J gave up 5 bases; unmatched junction bases: 5. Germline V CDR1 and CDR2: SEHNR, FQNEAQ (reference sequence). The CDR3 loop is CASSLSGTGGDEQYF. The CDR3 region has the DNA TGTGCCAGCAGCTTGAGTGGGACAGGGGGCGACGAGCAGTACTTC.

The rearrangement uses TRBV4-2 and TRBJ2-6; TRBD1 matches 9 bases. J lost 4 bases, V lost 4 bases, and 8 bases had no gene match. Germline V lookup: CDR1 LGHNA, CDR2 YNFKEQ. CDR3 size: 17 residues. CDR3 sequence (DNA): TGTGCCAGCAGCCGGACGGGACAGGGTGCCGGGGCCAACGTCCTGACTTTC. Translated: CASSRTGQGAGANVLTF.

The chain carries TRBV5-1 and TRBJ1-2, with a weak D call TRBD1 (5 bases). The V gene lost 3 bases and the J gene lost 3 bases, with 9 bases spanning the gap. This CDR3 is 13 amino acids long. CDR1 is SGHRS and CDR2 is YFSETQ in the germline V gene. The CDR3 reads CASSWGEDYGYTF. The CDR3 DNA reads as TGCGCCAGCAGCTGGGGGGAGGACTATGGCTACACCTTC.

The V gene is TRBV7-9, the J gene TRBJ2-7, with 7 bases that match TRBD1. There are 16 residues in the CDR3. J gave up 3 bases and V 1 base, and 9 bases lay outside the gene matches. Germline CDR1 reads SEHNR; CDR2 reads FQNEAQ (reference sequence). The CDR3 reads CASSLVRPGGVYEQYF. In DNA form, the CDR3 reads TGTGCCAGCAGCTTAGTACGGCCAGGGGGTGTCTACGAGCAGTACTTC.

The rearrangement joins TRBV5-1 to TRBJ1-6; D gene ambiguous. The germline V gene has CDR1 SGHRS and CDR2 YFSETQ. Trimming stripped 5 bases from V and 7 bases from J, with 7 bases between. The CDR3 extends over 12 amino acids. The CDR3 DNA reads TGCGCCAGCAGTACGGGAAATTCACCCCTCCACTTT. It specifies CASSTGNSPLHF.

Concerning this clone itself: The same CDR3 also results from other DNA sequences found in this sample. V is TRBV7-2 and J is TRBJ2-5, with 8 positions matching TRBD1. This CDR3 is 14 amino acids long. The V gene end was trimmed by 0 bases and the J gene end by 5 bases; junction bases not matched to a gene: 2. CDR1 and CDR2 (germline): SGHTA, FQGNSA. CDR3 DNA sequence: TGTGCCAGCAGCTTAGCGACAGGGGAGGAGACCCAGTACTTC. This sequence encodes CASSLATGEETQYF.

This rearrangement joins TRBV6-1 to TRBJ1-6, with 7 bases aligning to TRBD1. With 1 base clipped from V and 7 bases from J, the junction kept 4 bases outside the gene matches. Germline CDR1 MNHNS, CDR2 SASEGT. This CDR3 contains 15 residues. As DNA, the CDR3 is TGTGCCAGCAGTGAAGAGGGGGCGAAGAATTCACCCCTCCACTTT. As protein: CASSEEGAKNSPLHF.

The chain combines TRBV6-6 with TRBJ2-7; D is possibly TRBD2 (6 bases). V was cut by 2 bases and J by 5 bases, with 10 bases left in between. Germline V lookup: CDR1 MNHNY, CDR2 SVGAGI (reference sequence). CDR3 size: 13 residues. The CDR3 DNA sequence: TGTGCCAGCAGTTACCGGGACTTCAACGAGCAGTACTTC. Its protein product is CASSYRDFNEQYF.

The rearrangement uses TRBV27 and TRBJ2-3; the D gene is possibly TRBD2 (7 bases). Between the trimmed V and J ends, which lost 4 bases and 2 bases, there was a span of 10 bases. The CDR3 extends over 14 amino acids. The germline CDR1 and CDR2 sequences are MNHEY and SMNVEV (reference sequence). This chain's CDR3 is CASSSGGLTDTQYF. CDR3 DNA: TGTGCCAGCAGTTCCGGGGGGCTCACAGATACGCAGTATTTT.

The rearrangement joins TRBV5-1 to TRBJ2-3, with TRBD2 matching over 7 bases. Losses at the gene ends were 1 base for V and 4 bases for J; bases not matched to a gene: 6. Germline CDR1 reads SGHRS; CDR2 reads YFSETQ. The CDR3 is 15 residues long. CDR3 sequence reads: CASSLTLAKADTQYF. CDR3 nucleotide sequence: TGCGCCAGCAGCTTGACACTAGCGAAAGCAGATACGCAGTATTTT.

The table lists this clone with a few counts. V usage is TRBV6-1 and J usage is TRBJ2-3; possible D gene TRBD1, 5 bases. CDR3 length equals 13 residues. V was shortened by 6 bases and J by 8 bases, with 15 bases between the two germline ends. Germline assignment: CDR1 MNHNS and CDR2 SASEGT. CDR3 in amino acids: CASSLLGQGTQYF. The CDR3 DNA reads as TGTGCCAGCAGCTTGCTGGGGCAGGGTACGCAGTATTTT.

The chain carries TRBV19 and TRBJ1-2; no clear D. V gave up 0 bases and J gave up 4 bases, with 15 bases separating them. CDR1 is LNHDA, CDR2 SQIVND, per germline (reference sequence). CDR3 length: 16 residues. CDR3 amino acids: CASSIDLSEALYGYTF. The CDR3 nucleotides are TGTGCCAGTAGTATAGATCTGTCAGAGGCCCTCTATGGCTACACCTTC.

This sequence joins TRBV27 and TRBJ1-1, with 7 bases matching TRBD1. Germline-derived CDR1 and CDR2 are MNHEY and SMNVEV (reference sequence). This CDR3 has 16 amino acids. V was pared by 0 bases and J by 4 bases, with 8 bases of the junction left unmatched. The CDR3 reads CASSLSLDRVGTEAFF. The CDR3 DNA sequence: TGTGCCAGCAGTTTATCCCTAGACAGGGTGGGCACTGAAGCTTTCTTT.

The chain combines TRBV6-1 with TRBJ1-2; TRBD1 is a possible D gene (5 bases). Trimming removed 8 bases at V and 4 bases at J, with 8 bases between. The CDR3 is 11 residues long. Per germline, CDR1 MNHNS and CDR2 SASEGT. CDR3 region: CASFRAYGYTF. CDR3 sequence (DNA): TGTGCCAGCTTCAGGGCCTATGGCTACACCTTC.